This is a list of T cell receptor beta chains from one sample in a study of Graves' ophthalmopathy and Graves' hyperthyroidism. TCRdb fed the multiplex PCR reads into MiXCR, producing one record per CDR3 protein. This table has hundreds of thousands of distinct CDR3 sequences, approximately 22% appearing once. Sequenced material: peripheral blood. The receptors were gathered from a woman between 18 and 29 years old with stable Graves' hyperthyroidism. Some clones in this sample may be carry-over from other donors' samples. The CDR3 runs from the conserved cysteine through the conserved F or W. D genes are given only for firm matches. The size field is filled for only some rows; it gives once, few, many or a size class.

cdr3_aa: CATSDPGQVVPQHF; cdr3_nt: TGTGCCACCAGTGACCCGGGACAGGTAGTTCCCCAGCATTTT; v_call: TRBV10-3; clone_size: .; j_call: TRBJ1-5; d_call: TRBD1; cdr3_length: 14
cdr3_aa: CASSHSSGQPYEQYF; cdr3_nt: TGTGCCAGCAGCCATTCCTCGGGACAGCCCTACGAGCAGTACTTC; v_call: TRBV3-1; clone_size: many; j_call: TRBJ2-7; d_call: TRBD1; cdr3_length: 15
cdr3_aa: CASSTYGLTYEQYF; cdr3_nt: TGTGCCAGCAGCACTTACGGCCTGACCTACGAGCAGTACTTC; v_call: TRBV13; clone_size: .; j_call: TRBJ2-7; d_call: .; cdr3_length: 14
cdr3_aa: CSATGGGETQYF; cdr3_nt: TGCAGTGCCACAGGGGGTGGAGAGACCCAGTACTTC; v_call: TRBV20-1; clone_size: many; j_call: TRBJ2-5; d_call: TRBD1; cdr3_length: 12
cdr3_aa: CASSLGGAGGHEQYF; cdr3_nt: TGTGCCAGCAGCTTAGGCGGAGCGGGGGGCCACGAGCAGTACTTC; v_call: TRBV11-1; clone_size: many; j_call: TRBJ2-7; d_call: TRBD2; cdr3_length: 15
cdr3_aa: CASSITGMVNQPQHF; cdr3_nt: TGTGCCAGTAGTATTACAGGGATGGTCAATCAGCCCCAGCATTTT; v_call: TRBV19; clone_size: few; j_call: TRBJ1-5; d_call: .; cdr3_length: 15
cdr3_aa: CASRRTEENTEAFF; cdr3_nt: TGTGCCAGCAGGAGGACAGAGGAGAACACTGAAGCTTTCTTT; v_call: TRBV2; clone_size: few; j_call: TRBJ1-1; d_call: .; cdr3_length: 14
cdr3_aa: CASTVQPPGTQGGGYTF; cdr3_nt: TGTGCCAGCACCGTCCAACCTCCCGGGACACAAGGGGGTGGCTACACCTTC; v_call: TRBV28; clone_size: many; j_call: TRBJ1-2; d_call: .; cdr3_length: 17
cdr3_aa: CASSQGLVYEQYF; cdr3_nt: TGTGCCAGCAGTCAAGGACTAGTCTACGAGCAGTACTTC; v_call: TRBV6-1; clone_size: many; j_call: TRBJ2-7; d_call: TRBD2; cdr3_length: 13
cdr3_aa: CASSSPGTSGTYEQYF; cdr3_nt: TGTGCCAGCAGTTCCCCGGGGACTAGCGGGACCTACGAGCAGTACTTC; v_call: TRBV28; clone_size: many; j_call: TRBJ2-7; d_call: TRBD2; cdr3_length: 16
cdr3_aa: CASSGRTGGYEQYF; cdr3_nt: TGTGCCAGCAGCGGGCGGACAGGGGGCTACGAGCAGTACTTC; v_call: TRBV6-5; clone_size: many; j_call: TRBJ2-7; d_call: TRBD1; cdr3_length: 14
cdr3_aa: CASNVDRAETQYF; cdr3_nt: TGTGCCAGCAACGTAGACAGGGCGGAGACCCAGTACTTC; v_call: TRBV2; clone_size: many; j_call: TRBJ2-5; d_call: TRBD1; cdr3_length: 13